This T cell receptor (beta chain) was identified during a study of OX40 agonist ivuxolimab in advanced cancers. Study summary: With ivuxolimab, an agonistic anti-OX40 (CD134) antibody, patients were treated. Hepatocellular carcinoma, melanoma, renal cell or head and neck cancer was diagnosed in the dose-escalation patients. Study-wide results and limits: Normalized T-cell clonal expansion was also low in a subset of nonresponders.

Systemic immunosuppression or autoimmune disease history was grounds to exclude patients. Libraries were prepared by immunoSEQ multiplex PCR; TCRdb keeps only in-frame clonotypes and omits some of them. The data contain more than 50,000 clones, about 90% of them singletons. Germline CDR1 reads SNHLY; CDR2 reads FYNNEI. The CDR3 is made up of 11 amino acids. Trimming shortened V by 4 bases and J by 5 bases, and 5 bases separated the two germline ends. Worth noting for this clone: The antigen remains unidentified.

This clonotype was obtained from an adult with an advanced solid tumor such as melanoma, head and neck, liver or kidney cancer. This rearrangement joins TRBV2 to TRBJ1-2; D uncertain. The sequences come from CD4+ or CD8+ T cells sorted from blood, collected in a trial of the OX40 agonist ivuxolimab. The CDR3 sequence: CASSGFYGYTF. The DNA for the CDR3 is TGTGCCAGCAGTGGATTTTATGGCTACACCTTC.